The 20 T cell receptor beta chains reported below all come from one sample, sequenced in a study of T cell responses to AZD1222 COVID-19 vaccine. Sequenced by immunoSEQ multiplex PCR; TCRdb stores in-frame clones only, minus some. The profile covers around 120,000 clones, with around 84% appearing a single time and approximately 26% taken by the ten largest. The sample in question was peripheral blood, obtained 28 days after the second AZD1222 dose. These TCRs come from an adult who received the AZD1222 COVID-19 vaccine.

The chain carries TRBV30 and TRBJ1-5; D might be TRBD1 (5 bases). The germline gives CDR1 GTSNPN, CDR2 SVGIG (reference sequence). This CDR3 is 15 amino acids long. V dropped 3 bases and J dropped 5 bases, with 17 bases sitting between them. The CDR3 loop is CAWRLEGREHQPQHF. DNA for the CDR3: TGTGCCTGGAGGTTGGAGGGCAGGGAGCATCAGCCCCAGCATTTT.

V is TRBV27 and J is TRBJ2-4; D might be TRBD1 (6 bases). The V end was cut by 5 bases, the J end by 0 bases, with 14 bases between. CDR3 size: 16 residues. The germline CDR1 and CDR2 sequences are MNHEY and SMNVEV (reference sequence). The CDR3 bases are TGTGCCAGCAGTACCCGGACAGCCATAGCCAAAAACATTCAGTACTTC. Protein sequence: CASSTRTAIAKNIQYF.

In DNA form, the CDR3 reads TGTGCCAGCAGCTGGACCTTCGGGACAGGGGGAAACACCATATATTTT. It encodes CASSWTFGTGGNTIYF. This sequence joins TRBV7-9 and TRBJ1-3; 9 nucleotides align to TRBD1. Germline V lookup: CDR1 SEHNR, CDR2 FQNEAQ (reference sequence). V was clipped by 4 bases and J by 4 bases; unmatched bases: 8. CDR3 length: 16 residues.

The chain employs TRBV19 and TRBJ2-7, with D tentatively TRBD2 (6 bases). This CDR3 is built from 14 residues. Trimming left V 1 base short and J 5 bases short, with 12 bases between. Germline CDR1 is LNHDA and CDR2 is SQIVND (reference sequence). CDR3 DNA sequence: TGTGCCAGTAGTATAGGGATAGGGGAGGACGAGCAGTACTTC. Amino acids: CASSIGIGEDEQYF. Looking up the rest from reference TRBV19 and TRBJ2-7 gives the full variable domain: DGGITQSPKYLFRKEGQNVTLSCEQNLNHDAMYWYRQDPGQGLRLIYYSQIVNDFQKGDIAEGYSVSREKKESFPLTVTSAQKNPTAFYLCASSIGIGEDEQYFGPGTRLTVT.

This clone was recorded a few times. The chain joins TRBV4-2 to TRBJ2-2, with a tentative D call TRBD1 (7 bases). Germline CDR1 reads LGHNA; CDR2 reads YNFKEQ. The CDR3 extends over 17 amino acids. The V and J ends lost 2 bases and 5 bases respectively, with 18 bases between them. CDR3 DNA: TGTGCCAGCAGCCAACCACATGGAGGGGGCGAAACCGGGGAGCTGTTTTTT. Its protein is CASSQPHGGGETGELFF.

This chain uses TRBV27 with TRBJ1-1; no clear D. The CDR3 is made up of 15 amino acids. V was cut by 3 bases and J by 4 bases, with 15 bases left in between. CDR1 and CDR2 from the germline V gene are MNHEY and SMNVEV (reference sequence). The DNA of the CDR3 is TGTGCCAGCAGTTTTACGCGGCCTGGTACCACTGAAGCTTTCTTT. Its translation: CASSFTRPGTTEAFF.

The count of this clone is one. This chain joins TRBV6-1 and TRBJ2-7; D may correspond to TRBD1 or TRBD2 (7 bases each). Germline values: CDR1 MNHNS, CDR2 SASEGT. The CDR3 totals 18 residues. V lost 1 base, J lost 4 bases, and 23 bases lay in between. The CDR3 nucleotides read TGTGCCAGCAGTGAAGGGGGAGGGGGCGCCCCTTCTTTTTACGAGCAGTACTTC. Translated: CASSEGGGGAPSFYEQYF.

The chain employs TRBV9 and TRBJ1-3; 8 bases fit TRBD1. J was trimmed by 8 bases and V by 2 bases; bases with no gene match: 9. The CDR3 is 15 residues long. Germline CDR1 and CDR2: SGDLS and YYNGEE. The CDR3 here is CASSVGQGRKDTIYF. In DNA, the CDR3 is TGTGCCAGCAGCGTCGGACAGGGACGGAAGGACACCATATATTTT.

V gene TRBV6-5 combines with J gene TRBJ2-3; TRBD1 is a possible D gene (6 bases). Germline values: CDR1 MNHEY, CDR2 SVGAGI. Trimming left V 0 bases short and J 5 bases short, with 15 bases between. The CDR3 spans 16 residues. The CDR3 sequence: CASSYSAGAGGDTQYF. CDR3 sequence (DNA): TGTGCCAGCAGTTACTCCGCAGGGGCCGGCGGAGATACGCAGTATTTT.

The chain carries TRBV27 and TRBJ1-2; D remains ambiguous. V lost 3 bases to trimming and J lost 1 base, with 9 bases between them. The germline CDR1 and CDR2 sequences are MNHEY and SMNVEV (reference sequence). The CDR3 spans 14 residues. CDR3 loop: CASSFLPSNYGYTF. The DNA of the CDR3 is TGTGCCAGCAGTTTTCTTCCGAGTAACTATGGCTACACCTTC.

In nucleotides, the CDR3 is TGTGCCAGCAGCTTGTATAGTGGAGGAGTGGGCTACACCTTC. It specifies CASSLYSGGVGYTF. The chain carries TRBV5-8 and TRBJ1-2; D is unclear. CDR3 length equals 14 residues. Germline CDR1 reads SGHTS; CDR2 reads YDEGEE. V was shortened by 1 base and J by 8 bases, with 15 bases between the two germline ends.

This clone was detected only once. This chain uses TRBV5-1 with TRBJ2-6; no clear D gene. Germline CDR1 SGHRS, CDR2 YFSETQ. V lost 9 bases, J lost 1 base, and 11 bases lay in between. CDR3 length equals 14 residues. The CDR3 DNA reads as TGCGCCACCACGGAAACATCTGGGGCCAACGTCCTGACTTTC. Protein: CATTETSGANVLTF. Full variable domain (remainder filled in from reference TRBV5-1 and TRBJ2-6): KAGVTQTPRYLIKTRGQQVTLSCSPISGHRSVSWYQQTPGQGLQFLFEYFSETQRNKGNFPGRFSGRQFSNSRSEMNVSTLELGDSALYLCATTETSGANVLTFGAGSRLTVL.

CDR3 residues: CASSLSYGRPHQPQHF. DNA for the CDR3: TGTGCCAGCAGTTTAAGTTACGGACGGCCGCATCAGCCCCAGCATTTT. The V gene is TRBV28, the J gene TRBJ1-5; D remains ambiguous. Trimming took off 2 bases at V and 5 bases at J, with 16 bases between the two ends. The CDR3 spans 16 residues. Germline loops: CDR1 MDHEN, CDR2 SYDVKM.

Within the sample, this clone is large (0.1 to 1%). The J gene is TRBJ2-5, the V gene TRBV6-2 or TRBV6-3; 13 bases are a match to TRBD2. Per the germline V gene, CDR1 is MNHEY and CDR2 is SVGEGT. The CDR3 covers 15 residues. Trimming took 6 bases from V and 5 from J; bases not matched to a gene: 6. The CDR3 region is CASSLPTSGGETQYF. Written as DNA, the CDR3 is TGTGCCAGCAGCTTACCGACTAGCGGGGGGGAGACCCAGTACTTC.

The chain couples TRBV6-1 to TRBJ2-2; D is possibly TRBD1 or TRBD2 (5 bases each). The CDR3 contains 17 residues. The germline gives CDR1 MNHNS, CDR2 SASEGT. Trimming left V 4 bases short and J 1 base short, with 16 bases between. For the CDR3, the DNA is TGTGCCAGCAGTGTGGGGGTCGGATGGTTGAACACCGGGGAGCTGTTTTTT. Its translation: CASSVGVGWLNTGELFF.

This chain links TRBV5-4 with TRBJ1-2; 8 nucleotides line up with TRBD1. The germline CDR1 and CDR2 sequences are SGHNT and YYREEE (reference sequence). This CDR3 region has 16 residues. With 6 bases clipped from V and 4 bases from J, the junction kept 14 bases outside the gene matches. The CDR3 here is CASTSAGQDRGYGYTF. CDR3 nucleotides: TGTGCCAGCACCTCCGCAGGCCAAGACAGGGGCTATGGCTACACCTTC.

This chain links TRBV5-6 with TRBJ1-2, with 8 nucleotides matching TRBD1. Trimming took 4 bases from V and 8 from J; bases not matched to a gene: 4. CDR3 length equals 12 residues. The V gene's germline CDR1 is SGHDT and CDR2 YYEEEE. CDR3 in amino acids: CASSKDRAGYTF. The CDR3 DNA reads TGTGCCAGCAGCAAGGACAGGGCGGGCTACACCTTC.

The V call is TRBV2, the J call TRBJ2-3; 7 nucleotides agree with TRBD2. Germline CDR1 reads SNHLY; CDR2 reads FYNNEI. V lost 4 bases and J lost 6; bases outside the gene matches: 7. The CDR3 has 14 amino acids. CDR3 loop: CASSAAWTSDTQYF. CDR3 nucleotides: TGTGCCAGCAGTGCAGCCTGGACTAGTGATACGCAGTATTTT.

The rearrangement links TRBV29-1 to TRBJ1-1, with TRBD1 identical over 8 bases. J gave up 11 bases and V 4 bases, and 6 bases lay outside the gene matches. CDR3 size: 11 residues. Germline values: CDR1 SQVTM, CDR2 ANQGSEA. In DNA form, the CDR3 reads TGCAGCGTTGTCAGACAGGGGCGGGCTTTCTTT. Translated, it gives CSVVRQGRAFF.

The rearrangement links TRBV5-1 to TRBJ2-3; 8 nucleotides line up with TRBD2. V shed 0 bases and J 3 bases; nucleotides not matched to a gene: 6. The CDR3 covers 16 residues. Germline V lookup: CDR1 SGHRS, CDR2 YFSETQ. The CDR3: CASSLVASGFTDTQYF. The CDR3, as DNA: TGCGCCAGCAGCTTGGTGGCTAGCGGGTTTACAGATACGCAGTATTTT.